This T cell receptor (beta chain) was captured in a study of response to subunit inactivated influenza vaccine. TCRdb ran MiXCR on the RT-PCR reads and lists one entry per CDR3 protein. The sample shows roughly 790,000 distinct CDR3 sequences, approximately 22% of them seen only once. This clonotype occurred a few times. Antigen unknown. The V segment lost 6 bases and the J segment 6 bases; nucleotides outside the gene matches: 9. The CDR3 is made up of 16 amino acids. Germline CDR1 is ENHRY and CDR2 is SYGVKD. Study conclusions and caveats: That few new T cells are recruited by each seasonal influenza vaccination was the authors' suggestion.

The source is a man in his forties or fifties who received an inactivated influenza vaccine. The chain uses TRBV10-3 and TRBJ1-4, with 11 bases aligning to TRBD1. Here the sequenced sample was PBMCs from blood, taken more than 4 days after vaccination. CDR3 in DNA: TGTGCCATCAGGGCCCAAGAGGGACAGGGGGATGAAAAACTGTTTTTT. Its translation: CAIRAQEGQGDEKLFF.